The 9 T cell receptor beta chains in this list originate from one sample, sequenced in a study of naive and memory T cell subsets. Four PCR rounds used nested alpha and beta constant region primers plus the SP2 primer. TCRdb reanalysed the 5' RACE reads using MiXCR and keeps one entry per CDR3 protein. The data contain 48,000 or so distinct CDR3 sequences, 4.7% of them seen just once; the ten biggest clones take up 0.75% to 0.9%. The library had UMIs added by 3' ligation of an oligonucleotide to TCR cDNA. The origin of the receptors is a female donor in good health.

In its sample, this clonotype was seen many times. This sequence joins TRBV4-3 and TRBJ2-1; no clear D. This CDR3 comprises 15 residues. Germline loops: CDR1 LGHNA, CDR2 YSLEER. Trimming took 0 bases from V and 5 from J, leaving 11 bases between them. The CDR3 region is CASSQDYGRHNEQFF. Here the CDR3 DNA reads TGCGCCAGCAGCCAAGATTACGGGCGGCACAATGAGCAGTTCTTC.

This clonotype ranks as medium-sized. CDR3 in amino acids: CSARDRDRSSNYGYTF. The CDR3, as DNA: TGCAGTGCTAGAGACCGGGACAGGTCCTCTAACTATGGCTACACCTTC. V usage is TRBV20-1 and J usage is TRBJ1-2; 8 bases align to TRBD1. This CDR3 comprises 16 residues. The ends lost 0 bases at V and 0 bases at J; junction bases unmatched: 6. The V gene's germline CDR1 is DFQATT and CDR2 SNEGSKA (reference sequence).

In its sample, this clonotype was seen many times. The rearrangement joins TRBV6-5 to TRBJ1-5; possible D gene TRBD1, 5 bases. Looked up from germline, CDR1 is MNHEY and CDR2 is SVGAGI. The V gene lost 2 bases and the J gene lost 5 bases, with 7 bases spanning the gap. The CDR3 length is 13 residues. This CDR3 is CASSYKGDQPQHF. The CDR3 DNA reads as TGTGCCAGCAGTTACAAAGGGGATCAGCCCCAGCATTTT.

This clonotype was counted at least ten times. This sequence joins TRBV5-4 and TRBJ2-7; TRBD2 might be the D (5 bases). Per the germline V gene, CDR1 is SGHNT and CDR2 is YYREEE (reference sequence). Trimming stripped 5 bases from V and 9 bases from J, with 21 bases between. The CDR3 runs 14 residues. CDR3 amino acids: CASRSTLAPERQYF. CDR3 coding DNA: TGTGCCAGCAGATCAACTCTAGCCCCAGAGCGGCAGTACTTC. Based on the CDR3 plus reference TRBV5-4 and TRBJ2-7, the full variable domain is ETGVTQSPTHLIKTRGQQVTLRCSSQSGHNTVSWYQQALGQGPQFIFQYYREEENGRGNFPPRFSGLQFPNYSSELNVNALELDDSALYLCASRSTLAPERQYFGPGTRLTVT.

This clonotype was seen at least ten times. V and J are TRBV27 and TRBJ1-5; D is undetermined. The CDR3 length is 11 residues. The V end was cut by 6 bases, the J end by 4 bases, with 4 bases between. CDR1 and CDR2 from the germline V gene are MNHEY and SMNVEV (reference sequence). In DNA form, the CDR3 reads TGTGCCAGCAGCCCGAATCAGCCCCAGCATTTT. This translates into CASSPNQPQHF.

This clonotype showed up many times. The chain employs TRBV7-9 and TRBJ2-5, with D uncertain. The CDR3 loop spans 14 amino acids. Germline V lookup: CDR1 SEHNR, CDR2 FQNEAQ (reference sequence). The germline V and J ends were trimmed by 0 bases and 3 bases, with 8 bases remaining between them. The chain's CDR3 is CASSLAAYEETQYF. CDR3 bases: TGTGCCAGCAGCTTAGCGGCTTACGAAGAGACCCAGTACTTC.

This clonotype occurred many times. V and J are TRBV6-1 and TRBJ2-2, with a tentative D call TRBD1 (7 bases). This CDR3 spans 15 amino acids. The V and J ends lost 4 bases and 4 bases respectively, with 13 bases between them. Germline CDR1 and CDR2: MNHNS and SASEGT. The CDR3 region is CASSARQGGTGELFF. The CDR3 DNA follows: TGTGCCAGCAGTGCCAGACAGGGAGGCACCGGGGAGCTGTTTTTT.

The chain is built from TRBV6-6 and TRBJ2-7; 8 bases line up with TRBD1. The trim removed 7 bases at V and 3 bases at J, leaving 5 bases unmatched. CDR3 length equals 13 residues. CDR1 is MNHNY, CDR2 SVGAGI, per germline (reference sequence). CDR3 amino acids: CASKPGQGYEQYF. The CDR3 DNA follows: TGTGCCAGCAAGCCAGGACAGGGCTACGAGCAGTACTTC.

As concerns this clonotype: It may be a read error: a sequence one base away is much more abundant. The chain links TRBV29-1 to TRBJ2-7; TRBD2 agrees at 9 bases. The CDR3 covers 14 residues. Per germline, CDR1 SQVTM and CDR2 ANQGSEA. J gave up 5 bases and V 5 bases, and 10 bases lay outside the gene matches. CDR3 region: CSVLSGRTGNEQYF. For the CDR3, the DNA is TGCAGCGTTCTGAGCGGGAGGACCGGAAACGAGCAGTACTTC.